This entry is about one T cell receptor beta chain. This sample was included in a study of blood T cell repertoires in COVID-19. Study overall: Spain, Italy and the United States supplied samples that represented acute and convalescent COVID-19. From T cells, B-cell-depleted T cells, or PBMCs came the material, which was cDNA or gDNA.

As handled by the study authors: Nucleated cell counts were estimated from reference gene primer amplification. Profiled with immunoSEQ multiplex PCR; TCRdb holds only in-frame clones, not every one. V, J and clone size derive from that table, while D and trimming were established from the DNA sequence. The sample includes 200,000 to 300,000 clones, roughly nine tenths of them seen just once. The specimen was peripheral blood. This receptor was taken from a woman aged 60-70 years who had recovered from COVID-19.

CDR3 in DNA: TGTGCCAGCACCCCGGACAGGAACTATGGCTACACCTTC. As protein: CASTPDRNYGYTF. The chain links TRBV7-8 to TRBJ1-2, with TRBD1 matching over 7 bases. Germline trimming cut 7 bases from V and 2 bases from J; bases unmatched to any gene: 4. Germline V gene data show CDR1 as SGHVS and CDR2 as FQNEAQ. The CDR3 loop spans 13 amino acids.